This TCR beta chain came from a study of lymphopenia after photon versus proton radiotherapy. Study findings and constraints: Post-nadir diversity loss with photons came from oligoclonal expansion, particularly CD8+ Temra cells. Survival link was tested only in deceased patients; proton benefit remains a possibility. Larger post-nadir TCR diversity loss correlated inversely with survival in deceased patients. Under photons, naive T cells and diversity fell while effector/memory populations rose.

In regard to this clone: What it recognizes is unknown.

The protocol was immunoSEQ multiplex PCR, while the TCRdb copy is restricted to in-frame clones and leaves out a portion. The profile shows about 50,000 clones, approximately 92% of them singletons. J lost 8 bases, V lost 0 bases, and 9 bases had no gene match. The CDR3 totals 15 residues. Germline CDR1 reads MGHRA; CDR2 reads YSYEKL. The sample was peripheral blood, taken from a patient treated with photon-based radiotherapy. The chain employs TRBV4-1 and TRBJ1-2, with 7 nucleotides matching TRBD1. The origin of this receptor is a woman aged 40 to 50 with cholangiocarcinoma. The CDR3 sequence: CASSQDQGGIRGYTF. The CDR3, as DNA: TGCGCCAGCAGCCAAGACCAGGGGGGGATCCGGGGCTACACCTTC.